One and the same sample provided the 10 T cell receptor beta chains below, sequenced in a study of spatial heterogeneity in lung cancer. Time point of the sample: sample taken at primary tumor resection. Overall study results and limits: The number of expanded tumor alpha and beta chains correlated with mutation number.

Their specific antigens are unknown. Using its own MiXCR run on the 5' RACE reads, TCRdb lists one record per CDR3 protein. The sample contains around 95,000 distinct CDR3 sequences, approximately 4.4% of which appear only once. This material consisted of lung tumor tissue, taken at surgery. Source of these receptors: a male donor with early-stage non-small cell lung cancer.

DNA of the CDR3: TGTGCCAGCAGTGAATTGTTTTCGGCACTTGGTGTTGAAGCTTTCTTT. Its translation: CASSELFSALGVEAFF. V usage is TRBV6-1 and J usage is TRBJ1-1, with D uncertain. The CDR3 loop spans 16 amino acids. V gave up 2 bases and J gave up 7 bases, with 20 bases separating them. Germline loops: CDR1 MNHNS, CDR2 SASEGT.

This clonotype occurred a few times. The V gene is TRBV20-1, the J gene TRBJ2-1, with 8 nucleotides matching TRBD2. The CDR3 has 14 amino acids. The V and J ends lost 4 bases and 6 bases, in that order; junction bases with no gene match: 8. Germline V gene sequence: CDR1 DFQATT, CDR2 SNEGSKA (reference sequence). Here the CDR3 DNA reads TGCAGTGCTAAAAGCGGGAGTGCCGCCAATGAGCAGTTCTTC. Translated, it gives CSAKSGSAANEQFF.

This clonotype was counted many times. The chain joins TRBV5-1 to TRBJ1-1, with unresolved D. Deletions cut 4 bases from V and 4 bases from J, with 14 bases between. The CDR3 is 14 amino acids. Per the germline V gene, CDR1 is SGHRS and CDR2 is YFSETQ. CDR3 nucleotide sequence: TGCGCCAGCAGCCTTCTGGGCGGTGGCACTGAAGCTTTCTTT. This sequence encodes CASSLLGGGTEAFF.

This clonotype was seen at least ten times. V usage is TRBV5-1 and J usage is TRBJ2-3; D is unresolved. Trimming shortened V by 5 bases and J by 4 bases, and 14 bases separated the two germline ends. The CDR3 has 14 residues. Germline V lookup: CDR1 SGHRS, CDR2 YFSETQ. The CDR3 reads CASRLDPRADTQYF. CDR3 nucleotide sequence: TGCGCCAGCAGACTGGACCCGCGCGCAGATACGCAGTATTTT. The entire variable domain, with the rest obtained from reference TRBV5-1 and TRBJ2-3, is as follows: KAGVTQTPRYLIKTRGQQVTLSCSPISGHRSVSWYQQTPGQGLQFLFEYFSETQRNKGNFPGRFSGRQFSNSRSEMNVSTLELGDSALYLCASRLDPRADTQYFGPGTRLTVL.

This clonotype came up many times. The chain recombines TRBV5-1 with TRBJ1-1, with 8 bases that match TRBD1. V was clipped by 4 bases and J by 0 bases; unmatched bases: 5. The CDR3 extends over 15 amino acids. The germline CDR1 and CDR2 sequences are SGHRS and YFSETQ. CDR3 in DNA: TGCGCCAGCAGCATTATGACAGGGGTGAACACTGAAGCTTTCTTT. It specifies CASSIMTGVNTEAFF.

This clonotype appeared many times. This rearrangement joins TRBV25-1 to TRBJ2-4; D gene uncertain. Between the trimmed V and J ends, which lost 0 bases and 1 base, there was a span of 13 bases. The CDR3 runs 17 residues. CDR1 and CDR2 (germline): MGHDK, SYGVNS. CDR3 loop: CASSEYATEEAKNIQYF. The CDR3, as DNA: TGTGCCAGCAGTGAATATGCCACCGAGGAGGCCAAAAACATTCAGTACTTC.

This clonotype has a count of ten or more. The rearrangement uses TRBV9 and TRBJ2-2; D remains ambiguous. Germline CDR1 and CDR2: SGDLS and YYNGEE. The V gene lost 3 bases and the J gene lost 0 bases, with 12 bases spanning the gap. The CDR3 has 16 amino acids. The CDR3 sequence: CASSARRASNTGELFF. The CDR3 region has the DNA TGTGCCAGCAGCGCCCGACGGGCGTCGAACACCGGGGAGCTGTTTTTT.

In its sample, this clonotype was seen many times. V is TRBV19 and J is TRBJ2-2, with D perhaps TRBD2 (5 bases). Between the trimmed V and J ends, which lost 6 bases and 7 bases, there was a span of 12 bases. Germline V lookup: CDR1 LNHDA, CDR2 SQIVND (reference sequence). The CDR3 contains 13 residues. CDR3 bases: TGTGCCAGTAGGAATGGAGGAGTCGGGGAGCTGTTTTTT. This codes for CASRNGGVGELFF.

This clonotype was counted a few times. This chain connects TRBV20-1 to TRBJ1-1, with TRBD1 as a possible D gene (5 bases). V was clipped by 3 bases and J by 1 base, with 15 bases between them. Germline V CDR1 and CDR2: DFQATT, SNEGSKA (reference sequence). This CDR3 contains 15 residues. Here the CDR3 reads CSASGWRGRNTEAFF. CDR3 DNA: TGCAGTGCTAGTGGATGGAGGGGCCGGAACACTGAAGCTTTCTTT.

This clonotype was counted a few times. This rearrangement joins TRBV9 to TRBJ2-3; TRBD1 matches 7 bases. Germline V gene data show CDR1 as SGDLS and CDR2 as YYNGEE. The V and J ends lost 2 bases and 2 bases, in that order; junction bases with no gene match: 8. The CDR3 sequence is 16 residues long. CDR3 DNA: TGTGCCAGCAGCGTTGGGACAGTTGAGCTCACAGATACGCAGTATTTT. It encodes CASSVGTVELTDTQYF.